A selection of T cell receptor beta chains follows, all from one sample in a study of blood T cell repertoires in COVID-19. This table comes from immunoSEQ multiplex PCR, and its TCRdb copy is limited to in-frame clones, with some not included. The data show around 88,000 clones, over 70% seen once. Sequencing used peripheral blood. The receptor source for this set is a woman at least 80 years old with acute or convalescent COVID-19. Both conserved end residues are trimmed from each CDR3.

V	J	CDR3
TRBV18	TRBJ1-2	ASSPPEPGTDYGYT
TRBV3-1/TRBV3-2	TRBJ1-1	ASSQPQGRAF
TRBV19	TRBJ2-1	ASSRRTAVPYNEQF
TRBV18	TRBJ2-2	ATTSLLAATGELF
TRBV19	TRBJ1-2	ASSPVRGSRGYGYT
TRBV5-4	TRBJ2-2	ATSGGGYKSGELF
TRBV28	TRBJ1-5	ASSSQGGQKNQPQH
TRBV7-9	TRBJ1-2	ASSLATGTGYT
TRBV7-7	TRBJ2-5	ASSPTRGDQETQY
TRBV9	TRBJ1-1	ASSVNPGGKNTEAF
TRBV5-1	TRBJ1-1	ASSQNTGGTEAF
TRBV6-2/TRBV6-3	TRBJ2-5	ASSRLGGGEETQY
TRBV10-3	TRBJ2-1	AIKHGDIYNEQF
TRBV7-2	TRBJ1-2	ASSPFRAGDYGYT
TRBV19	TRBJ2-6	ASSIDTGTAGANVLT
TRBV29-1	TRBJ1-2	SAGTGGYT
TRBV5-1	TRBJ2-3	ASRPSRDSIDTQY
TRBV6-5	TRBJ1-1	ASTAPVGIEAF
TRBV5-4	TRBJ1-2	ASSPYRSWEGGYT
TRBV27	TRBJ1-6	ASSEVSSYNSPLH
TRBV20-1	TRBJ1-1	SAGVTEAF
TRBV7-2	TRBJ1-6	ASTPPQGRGSSPLH
TRBV5-4	TRBJ2-3	ASRRAGGPSDTQY
TRBV6-2/TRBV6-3	TRBJ2-7	ASSYDRIPYEQY
TRBV23-1	TRBJ2-2	ASSHNTNQPRDRVPTGELF
TRBV6-1	TRBJ1-5	ASSDPFQAGRGNQPQH
TRBV11-2	TRBJ1-4	ASSLGAVTNEKLF
TRBV2	TRBJ1-3	ASSPNRFSSGNTIY
TRBV5-4	TRBJ2-1	ASSAGTSGGLPSSQV
TRBV28	TRBJ1-3	ASSAEGYVSGNTIY
TRBV2	TRBJ2-5	ASSAPRASGEETQY
TRBV2	TRBJ1-2	ASSVDSNYGYT
TRBV19	TRBJ1-5	ASSTGTLHSNQPQH
TRBV6-5	TRBJ2-1	ATRLTWGESAEQF
TRBV28	TRBJ2-1	ASSLSPETFLAGGHDHNEQF
TRBV7-8	TRBJ1-3	ASSPPGQRSSGNTIY
TRBV7-9	TRBJ2-5	ASSYPTRKKETQY
TRBV19	TRBJ1-2	ASSIREIGGYT
TRBV5-4	TRBJ2-5	ASSLVGGPGETQY
TRBV7-2	TRBJ2-5	ASSFSSSETQY
TRBV27	TRBJ1-6	ASTYRGGARNSPLH
TRBV6-5	TRBJ1-6	ASRDGQLHNSPLH
TRBV9	TRBJ2-3	ASSVRTTSPTSTDTQY
TRBV19	TRBJ2-3	ASRPHGRGETDTQY
TRBV7-2	TRBJ1-3	ASSVDRGGGNTIY
TRBV3-1/TRBV3-2	TRBJ2-3	ASSQDTGAITDTQY
TRBV6-5	TRBJ1-2	ASSSLSGGNYGYT